Each of the 12 T cell receptor beta chains below was sequenced from the same sample in a study of blood T cell repertoires in COVID-19. Profiled with immunoSEQ multiplex PCR; TCRdb holds only in-frame clones, not every one. The repertoire consists of 300,000 to 350,000 clones, with 80% to 95% occurring once and the leading ten covering approximately 7.5%. The sample comprised peripheral blood. These TCRs come from a woman aged 30 to 39 with COVID-19, enrolled during active disease.

This chain links TRBV7-9 with TRBJ1-2; D gene uncertain. V was cut by 1 base and J by 6 bases, with 9 bases left in between. Germline CDR1 reads SEHNR; CDR2 reads FQNEAQ (reference sequence). CDR3 length: 13 amino acids. CDR3 sequence (DNA): TGTGCCAGCAGCTTAGTTTGGGGAGATGGCTACACCTTC. Protein product: CASSLVWGDGYTF. The full variable domain, completed using reference TRBV7-9 and TRBJ1-2, is DTGVSQNPRHKITKRGQNVTFRCDPISEHNRLYWYRQTLGQGPEFLTYFQNEAQLEKSRLLSDRFSAERPKGSFSTLEIQRTEQGDSAMYLCASSLVWGDGYTFGSGTRLTVV.

The chain has TRBV7-9 and TRBJ2-7; D is possibly TRBD2 (6 bases). The V and J ends lost 4 bases and 3 bases respectively, with 13 bases between them. The CDR3 contains 14 residues. In germline, CDR1 is SEHNR, CDR2 FQNEAQ (reference sequence). The CDR3 sequence is CASSYGGNGYEQYF. CDR3 DNA sequence: TGTGCCAGCAGCTACGGGGGTAACGGCTACGAGCAGTACTTC.

This sequence joins TRBV28 and TRBJ1-6; 8 nucleotides match TRBD1. The V gene end was trimmed by 5 bases and the J gene end by 4 bases; junction bases not matched to a gene: 7. There are 16 residues in the CDR3. In germline, CDR1 is MDHEN, CDR2 SYDVKM. The CDR3 DNA is TGTGCCAGCAGTCCCACAGGGGGTCTTTATAATTCACCCCTCCACTTT. Translating gives CASSPTGGLYNSPLHF.

The chain uses TRBV11-2 and TRBJ2-7; 8 bases match TRBD2. The CDR3 has 13 amino acids. V was clipped by 5 bases and J by 3 bases; unmatched bases: 3. From germline, CDR1 is SGHAT and CDR2 FQNNGV. Here the CDR3 reads CASSRGLDYEQYF. The CDR3 nucleotides are TGTGCCAGCAGCAGGGGACTAGACTACGAGCAGTACTTC.

A single count supports this clone. This chain links TRBV29-1 with TRBJ2-3; TRBD1 agrees at 7 bases. The germline V gene has CDR1 SQVTM and CDR2 ANQGSEA. J gave up 1 base and V 7 bases, and 11 bases lay outside the gene matches. The CDR3 loop spans 15 amino acids. DNA for the CDR3: TGCAGCGCCCAAGACAGGGCGCGGGGCACAGATACGCAGTATTTT. Translated, it gives CSAQDRARGTDTQYF.

The rearrangement joins TRBV24-1 to TRBJ1-3, with D tentatively TRBD1 (6 bases). The V end lost 11 bases, the J end lost 1 base, and 11 bases lay between the germline ends. Germline-derived CDR1 and CDR2 are KGHDR and SFDVKD. This CDR3 is built from 13 residues. The CDR3 reads CAISQGSGNTIYF. DNA for the CDR3: TGTGCCATCTCACAGGGTTCTGGAAACACCATATATTTT.

The chain joins TRBV5-1 to TRBJ1-4, with D perhaps matching TRBD1 (5 bases). CDR1 SGHRS and CDR2 YFSETQ come from the germline V gene. Trimming left V 4 bases short and J 8 bases short, with 12 bases between. The CDR3 runs 13 residues. The chain's CDR3 is CASSVRVGEKLFF. CDR3 nucleotide sequence: TGCGCCAGCAGCGTCAGGGTTGGGGAAAAACTGTTTTTT. The variable domain in full, completed from reference TRBV5-1 and TRBJ1-4, reads KAGVTQTPRYLIKTRGQQVTLSCSPISGHRSVSWYQQTPGQGLQFLFEYFSETQRNKGNFPGRFSGRQFSNSRSEMNVSTLELGDSALYLCASSVRVGEKLFFGSGTQLSVL.

This clone was found once. V gene TRBV7-8 combines with J gene TRBJ2-2; 7 nucleotides line up with TRBD1. From germline, CDR1 is SGHVS and CDR2 FQNEAQ. The V segment lost 5 bases and the J segment 0 bases; nucleotides outside the gene matches: 9. CDR3 length: 17 amino acids. CDR3 protein: CASSTRFGTANTGELFF. Here the CDR3 DNA reads TGTGCCAGCAGCACACGCTTTGGGACAGCGAACACCGGGGAGCTGTTTTTT.

V usage is TRBV6-1 and J usage is TRBJ1-2; weak D call: TRBD1 (6 bases). The V gene's germline CDR1 is MNHNS and CDR2 SASEGT. CDR3 length: 13 residues. Trimming pared 3 bases from V and 6 bases from J, leaving 11 bases between. This CDR3 is CASSDTPGDGYTF. CDR3 in DNA: TGTGCCAGCAGTGATACCCCAGGGGATGGCTACACCTTC.

The rearrangement joins TRBV5-4 to TRBJ2-5; 9 positions agree with TRBD2. V dropped 4 bases and J dropped 5; count of bases not matched to a gene: 18. From germline, CDR1 is SGHNT and CDR2 YYREEE (reference sequence). The CDR3 spans 18 residues. The DNA for the CDR3 is TGTGCCAGCAGCCTAAGCGGGAAAGCGGGAGGCCGAGGGGAGACCCAGTACTTC. Its protein product is CASSLSGKAGGRGETQYF.

The CDR3 nucleotides are TGTGCCTGGAGTGTAACCGGGGGGGTGGATGGCTACACCTTC. Translated: CAWSVTGGVDGYTF. V and J are TRBV30 and TRBJ1-2, with D perhaps matching TRBD1 (5 bases). The germline gives CDR1 GTSNPN, CDR2 SVGIG (reference sequence). CDR3 length: 14 residues. V shed 0 bases and J shed 6 bases, with 14 bases lying between them.

This chain uses TRBV2 with TRBJ2-3; 8 bases map to TRBD2. Unmatched junction bases numbered 5, after V lost 5 bases and J lost 4 bases. Germline loops: CDR1 SNHLY, CDR2 FYNNEI. This CDR3 spans 14 amino acids. This chain's CDR3 is CASSSGSGADTQYF. For the CDR3, the DNA is TGTGCCAGCAGTAGCGGGAGTGGTGCAGATACGCAGTATTTT.